These 32 T cell receptor beta chains share one sample of origin, sequenced in a study of identical twins' blood T cells. Using its own MiXCR run on the 5' RACE reads, TCRdb lists one record per CDR3 protein. The sample lists hundreds of thousands of distinct CDR3 sequences; approximately 30% were seen once. Specimen: PBMCs. The receptors originated from a woman between 18 and 55 years old in good health.

With respect to this clonotype: A much more abundant neighbour one base away suggests this may be a read error. The V and J genes are TRBV3-1 and TRBJ1-2, with a possible D match to TRBD1 (5 bases). Trimming removed 5 bases at V and 5 bases at J, with 12 bases between. The CDR3 spans 13 residues. Germline-derived CDR1 and CDR2 are LGHDT and YNNKEL (reference sequence). In DNA, the CDR3 is TGTGCCAGCAGCGCTCTATCAGGGTATGGCTACACCTTC. Protein sequence: CASSALSGYGYTF. Based on the CDR3 plus reference TRBV3-1 and TRBJ1-2, the full variable domain is DTAVSQTPKYLVTQMGNDKSIKCEQNLGHDTMYWYKQDSKKFLKIMFSYNNKELIINETVPNRFSPKSPDKAHLNLHINSLELGDSAVYFCASSALSGYGYTFGSGTRLTVV.

V usage is TRBV9 and J usage is TRBJ2-1; 7 bases match TRBD2. Germline CDR1 is SGDLS and CDR2 is YYNGEE. The CDR3 loop spans 17 amino acids. With V trimmed by 0 bases and J by 1 base, 7 bases remained unmatched. CDR3 protein: CASSVDGGRRSYNEQFF. In DNA, the CDR3 is TGTGCCAGCAGCGTAGATGGCGGGAGACGATCCTACAATGAGCAGTTCTTC.

DNA of the CDR3: TGTGCCAGCACCGGACAGAACGTTGGCAATCAGCCCCAGCATTTT. This sequence encodes CASTGQNVGNQPQHF. This rearrangement joins TRBV7-6 to TRBJ1-5; weak D call: TRBD1 (6 bases). Germline V gene data show CDR1 as SGHVS and CDR2 as FNYEAQ. Trimming removed 7 bases at V and 2 bases at J, with 15 bases between. This CDR3 comprises 15 residues. Variable domain in full (rest from reference TRBV7-6 and TRBJ1-5): GAGVSQSPRYKVTKRGQDVALRCDPISGHVSLYWYRQALGQGPEFLTYFNYEAQQDKSGLPNDRFSAERPEGSISTLTIQRTEQRDSAMYRCASTGQNVGNQPQHFGDGTRLSIL.

This chain connects TRBV5-1 to TRBJ1-2, with TRBD1 identical over 10 bases. CDR3 length equals 16 residues. V trimming: 4 bases; J trimming: 2 bases; junction bases outside the gene matches: 8. Germline V gene sequence: CDR1 SGHRS, CDR2 YFSETQ. CDR3 loop: CASSLEPGQGNYGYTF. For the CDR3, the DNA is TGCGCCAGCAGCCTCGAACCGGGACAGGGGAACTATGGCTACACCTTC.

The rearrangement links TRBV27 to TRBJ2-7, with 8 bases fitting TRBD1. Unmatched junction bases numbered 3, after V lost 2 bases and J lost 3 bases. The CDR3 runs to 14 residues. CDR1 MNHEY and CDR2 SMNVEV come from the germline V gene (reference sequence). The chain's CDR3 is CASSLGGTGYEQYF. The CDR3 bases are TGTGCCAGCAGTTTAGGAGGGACAGGCTACGAGCAGTACTTC.

This clonotype was picked up many times. The genes are TRBV29-1 and TRBJ2-3, with 11 bases aligning to TRBD2. V shed 6 bases and J 2 bases; nucleotides not matched to a gene: 7. The CDR3 totals 15 residues. Germline-derived CDR1 and CDR2 are SQVTM and ANQGSEA. The CDR3 is CSVAGTSGYTDTQYF. The CDR3 nucleotides read TGCAGCGTCGCCGGGACTAGCGGTTACACAGATACGCAGTATTTT.

This clonotype has a handful of counts. The chain has TRBV7-9 and TRBJ2-7; possible D gene TRBD2, 6 bases. This CDR3 is built from 18 residues. CDR1 and CDR2 from the germline V gene are SEHNR and FQNEAQ (reference sequence). The ends were cut back, 5 bases at V and 3 bases at J, with 26 bases in the middle. CDR3: CASSVLTRGLRAVYEQYF. The CDR3 DNA reads TGTGCCAGCAGCGTTCTTACCCGCGGACTACGGGCAGTCTACGAGCAGTACTTC.

This clonotype has more than one count but fewer than ten. V gene TRBV6-5 combines with J gene TRBJ2-2; 7 bases align to TRBD2. Germline CDR1 MNHEY, CDR2 SVGAGI. This CDR3 has 15 residues. V lost 0 bases, J lost 5 bases, and 3 bases stayed unmatched. CDR3 residues: CASSYSAGETGELFF. The CDR3 coding sequence is TGTGCCAGCAGTTACTCTGCGGGGGAAACCGGGGAGCTGTTTTTT.

This clonotype was recorded once. Its ends do not fully match the called genes, so a read error is possible. The chain joins TRBV29-1 to TRBJ1-3; D uncertain. This CDR3 is built from 14 residues. Germline V gene lookup returns CDR1 SQVTM and CDR2 ANQGSEA. This chain's CDR3 is CRVESLGNGNTIYF. The CDR3 coding sequence is TGCCGCGTTGAAAGTCTGGGGAATGGAAACACCATATATTTT.

A single count supports this clonotype. The chain recombines TRBV7-9 with TRBJ1-4, with a tentative D call TRBD1 (6 bases). The germline V gene encodes CDR1 SEHNR and CDR2 FQNEAQ (reference sequence). V gave up 4 bases and J gave up 2 bases, with 14 bases separating them. This CDR3 is built from 16 residues. The DNA for the CDR3 is TGTGCCAGCAGCTCCGGACAGTCTACGACTAATGAAAAACTGTTTTTT. Protein sequence: CASSSGQSTTNEKLFF.

This clonotype turned up a few times. The chain combines TRBV9 with TRBJ1-3, with D uncertain. The V end was cut by 0 bases, the J end by 11 bases, with 9 bases between. The CDR3 covers 12 residues. Germline V gene lookup returns CDR1 SGDLS and CDR2 YYNGEE. DNA for the CDR3: TGTGCCAGCAGCGTAGTCGGAGAATCCATATATTTT. Residues: CASSVVGESIYF.

In this sample, this clonotype turned up a few times. The gene calls are TRBV6-6 and TRBJ1-2; D is possibly TRBD1 (6 bases). Germline CDR1 reads MNHNY; CDR2 reads SVGAGI (reference sequence). V lost 7 bases and J 8 bases, leaving 23 bases between the germline ends. The CDR3 consists of 15 residues. The CDR3 protein is CASTLAGGPGAGYTF. The CDR3 nucleotides read TGTGCCAGCACCCTTGCGGGGGGGCCCGGAGCGGGCTACACCTTC.

This clonotype came up a few times. The chain uses TRBV6-6 and TRBJ2-6; D is uncertain. The CDR3 runs to 15 residues. Germline V gives CDR1 MNHNY, CDR2 SVGAGI (reference sequence). V lost 6 bases to trimming and J lost 0 bases, with 9 bases between them. CDR3 residues: CASSNELSGANVLTF. The CDR3 nucleotides read TGTGCCAGCAGCAATGAACTCTCTGGGGCCAACGTCCTGACTTTC.

For this clonotype: A much larger clone sits a single nucleotide away, making a read error possible. The V call is TRBV6-1, the J call TRBJ1-3; TRBD1 might be the D (5 bases). Germline V CDR1 and CDR2: MNHNS, SASEGT. V was shortened by 3 bases and J by 7 bases, with 7 bases between the two germline ends. There are 12 residues in the CDR3. The CDR3 nucleotides are TGTGCCAGCAGTGAGGGGGACAACACCATATATTTT. This codes for CASSEGDNTIYF.

This clonotype was seen a few times. The chain links TRBV6-2 or TRBV6-3 to TRBJ1-2; D gene ambiguous. Germline lookup yields CDR1 MNHEY and CDR2 SVGEGT. The CDR3 runs 11 residues. V was cut by 5 bases and J by 8 bases, with 9 bases left in between. CDR3 in amino acids: CASSQPHGYTF. Here the CDR3 DNA reads TGTGCCAGCAGTCAGCCCCACGGCTACACCTTC.

V and J are TRBV12-3 or TRBV12-4 and TRBJ2-2; tentatively, D is TRBD1 (5 bases). V lost 5 bases, J lost 5 bases, and 12 bases lay in between. The length of the CDR3 is 14 residues. Here the CDR3 reads CASSAQGPTGELFF. Written as DNA, the CDR3 is TGTGCCAGCAGTGCCCAGGGTCCTACCGGGGAGCTGTTTTTT.

This chain connects TRBV12-3 or TRBV12-4 to TRBJ2-5; D gene ambiguous. The CDR3 has 11 amino acids. The V end lost 8 bases, the J end lost 2 bases, and 6 bases lay between the germline ends. CDR3 coding DNA: TGTGCCAGCCTACTTCAAGAGACCCAGTACTTC. It is translated as CASLLQETQYF.

This clonotype was picked up one time. V and J are TRBV29-1 and TRBJ2-5, with a tentative D call TRBD2 (6 bases). This CDR3 has 15 residues. Per germline, CDR1 SQVTM and CDR2 ANQGSEA. V dropped 6 bases and J dropped 2 bases, with 19 bases sitting between them. The CDR3 nucleotides read TGCAGCGTGGCAACCCGCGGGGCTAAACAAGAGACCCAGTACTTC. This sequence encodes CSVATRGAKQETQYF.

The rearrangement links TRBV7-2 to TRBJ2-3; D possibly matches TRBD1 or TRBD2 (5 bases each). The germline gives CDR1 SGHTA, CDR2 FQGNSA. The CDR3 covers 12 residues. The V and J ends lost 8 bases and 2 bases respectively, with 8 bases between them. CDR3 nucleotide sequence: TGTGCCAGCGACGGGGCCACAGATACGCAGTATTTT. It translates to CASDGATDTQYF.

V and J are TRBV20-1 and TRBJ1-1; no reliable D call. Germline CDR1 reads DFQATT; CDR2 reads SNEGSKA (reference sequence). This CDR3 has 12 residues. The germline V and J ends were trimmed by 5 bases and 6 bases, with 13 bases remaining between them. The chain's CDR3 is CSALSDGAEAFF. The CDR3 region has the DNA TGCAGTGCTCTTTCGGATGGCGCTGAAGCTTTCTTT.

The V gene is TRBV20-1, the J gene TRBJ2-5, with TRBD2 identical over 8 bases. From germline, CDR1 is DFQATT and CDR2 SNEGSKA (reference sequence). The CDR3 consists of 15 residues. J lost 0 bases, V lost 5 bases, and 8 bases had no gene match. The CDR3 DNA is TGCAGTGCTTCGGCGTGGCGGGGGGACCAAGAGACCCAGTACTTC. This sequence encodes CSASAWRGDQETQYF.

Ten or more counts support this clonotype. V usage is TRBV6-5 and J usage is TRBJ1-1, with a tentative D call TRBD1 (5 bases). Trimming shortened V by 5 bases and J by 5 bases, and 12 bases separated the two germline ends. Germline V gene data show CDR1 as MNHEY and CDR2 as SVGAGI. The CDR3 spans 13 residues. CDR3 sequence reads: CASSPWGGTEAFF. For the CDR3, the DNA is TGTGCCAGCAGTCCCTGGGGGGGAACTGAAGCTTTCTTT.

The chain uses TRBV10-3 and TRBJ2-3; a possible D gene is TRBD1 (6 bases). With 0 bases removed from V and 0 bases from J, the gap between germline ends came to 7 bases. This CDR3 spans 15 amino acids. CDR1 and CDR2 from the germline V gene are ENHRY and SYGVKD. The CDR3 sequence: CAISESGGSTDTQYF. In DNA form, the CDR3 reads TGTGCCATCAGTGAGTCTGGGGGCAGCACAGATACGCAGTATTTT.

This clonotype has only a few counts. The V and J genes are TRBV4-3 and TRBJ1-3; D gene uncertain. In germline, CDR1 is LGHNA, CDR2 YSLEER. Trimming took off 3 bases at V and 0 bases at J, with 18 bases between the two ends. The CDR3 covers 18 residues. In nucleotides, the CDR3 is TGCGCCAGCAGCCAGGGTCTATTGGGCGCCGACTCTGGAAACACCATATATTTT. It encodes CASSQGLLGADSGNTIYF.

V usage is TRBV30 and J usage is TRBJ1-1; D remains unclear. This CDR3 spans 13 amino acids. The germline V gene encodes CDR1 GTSNPN and CDR2 SVGIG (reference sequence). The V end was cut by 0 bases, the J end by 1 base, with 6 bases between. In DNA form, the CDR3 reads TGTGCCTGGAGTGTAAACTGGAACACTGAAGCTTTCTTT. It is translated as CAWSVNWNTEAFF.

This clonotype was observed at least ten times. The V call is TRBV7-9, the J call TRBJ1-2; tentative D call: TRBD1 (5 bases). CDR3 length equals 11 residues. V was clipped by 0 bases and J by 12 bases, with 8 bases between them. Germline V gene sequence: CDR1 SEHNR, CDR2 FQNEAQ (reference sequence). The CDR3: CASSLAVGDTF. CDR3 sequence (DNA): TGTGCCAGCAGCTTAGCTGTAGGGGACACCTTC.

This chain connects TRBV6-6 to TRBJ2-3, with 8 bases matching TRBD2. The trim removed 5 bases at V and 8 bases at J, leaving 9 bases unmatched. Per the germline V gene, CDR1 is MNHNY and CDR2 is SVGAGI (reference sequence). The CDR3 has 14 amino acids. CDR3 sequence (DNA): TGTGCCAGCAGTGGAATAGGTAGCGGGGCTACGCAGTATTTT. Protein: CASSGIGSGATQYF.

In this sample, this clonotype turned up a few times. The chain employs TRBV7-9 and TRBJ1-5; D is ambiguous. CDR1 is SEHNR and CDR2 is FQNEAQ in the germline V gene (reference sequence). Trimming pared 4 bases from V and 5 bases from J, leaving 6 bases between. The CDR3 is made up of 12 amino acids. As DNA, the CDR3 is TGTGCCAGCAGCTCCCGAGATCAGCCCCAGCATTTT. Protein: CASSSRDQPQHF.

This clonotype appeared a single time. This chain connects TRBV7-9 to TRBJ1-2; 9 bases agree with TRBD1. V shed 10 bases and J 5 bases; nucleotides not matched to a gene: 11. Germline CDR1 and CDR2: SEHNR and FQNEAQ (reference sequence). The CDR3 covers 14 residues. The CDR3 coding sequence is TGTGCCACCTCTTTGGGACAGGGTGCTTATGGCTACACCTTC. Translation gives CATSLGQGAYGYTF.

The chain recombines TRBV7-9 with TRBJ1-2, with 7 positions matching TRBD1. The CDR3 runs 15 residues. Looked up from germline, CDR1 is SEHNR and CDR2 is FQNEAQ (reference sequence). Germline trimming cut 5 bases from V and 4 bases from J; bases unmatched to any gene: 10. The CDR3 reads CASSPLTGSVYGYTF. CDR3 bases: TGTGCCAGCAGCCCTTTGACAGGGTCGGTCTATGGCTACACCTTC.

This clonotype appeared a few times. J is TRBJ1-5 and V is TRBV7-9; a weak D match, TRBD1 (6 bases). This CDR3 has 16 amino acids. Germline V gives CDR1 SEHNR, CDR2 FQNEAQ (reference sequence). The V gene lost 1 base and the J gene lost 0 bases, with 10 bases spanning the gap. In DNA form, the CDR3 reads TGTGCCAGCAGCTTAGGGGACATGTATAGCAATCAGCCCCAGCATTTT. Translated: CASSLGDMYSNQPQHF.

V and J are TRBV7-6 and TRBJ1-5, with D tentatively TRBD1 (5 bases). The CDR3 has 15 amino acids. Per germline, CDR1 SGHVS and CDR2 FNYEAQ. V was pared by 1 base and J by 5 bases, with 12 bases between. The CDR3 protein is CASSLDPGRDQPQHF. CDR3 DNA sequence: TGTGCCAGCAGCTTAGATCCAGGGAGGGATCAGCCCCAGCATTTT.